This T cell receptor (beta chain) was captured by sequencing in a study of shared clonotypes between healthy human individuals. Study observations and caveats: Generally, estimated richness proved larger in naive subsets than it did in memory subsets.

TCRdb's table, derived via immunoSEQ multiplex PCR, lists solely in-frame clones and lacks some. The table has millions of clones, approximately 94% seen once. Trimming took off 3 bases at V and 5 bases at J, with 16 bases between the two ends. This CDR3 spans 15 amino acids. Germline CDR1 SNHLY, CDR2 FYNNEI. With respect to this clone: Its matching antigen is unknown.

Naive CD8 cells lacked CD45RO and underwent positive selection for CCR7, leaving out terminally differentiated effector memory CD45RA+ cells. The chain is built from TRBV2 and TRBJ1-2, with D unclear. The sequence came from a man younger than 35 in good health. The sample consisted of naive CD8+ T cells sorted from blood. This CDR3 reads CASSDQTPAVYGYTF. For the CDR3, the DNA is TGTGCCAGCAGTGATCAGACCCCGGCCGTTTATGGCTACACCTTC.